This T cell receptor beta chain was identified during a study of cytomegalovirus exposure and HLA in healthy donors. Findings and caveats of the study: The tendency of first-cohort TCR clusters to co-occur in the roughly 130 validation repertoires was the finding of a later analysis.

This CDR3 spans 15 amino acids. CDR1 is MDHEN, CDR2 SYDVKM, per germline. J gave up 6 bases and V 3 bases, and 6 bases lay outside the gene matches. Of note for this clone: Its target is not known.

Clones were sequenced by immunoSEQ multiplex PCR, and TCRdb holds only the in-frame ones, with some missing. The repertoire holds roughly 100,000 clones, approximately 86% seen once, with under 4.5% in the top ten. Separation from the roughly 670-subject first cohort characterized the roughly 120-subject validation cohort, to which the donors belonged. This receptor was obtained from a young woman in good health and CMV-seropositive. The chain couples TRBV28 to TRBJ1-1; 11 bases are a match to TRBD1. The sample comprised PBMCs. DNA of the CDR3: TGTGCCAGCAGTTTTCTGGGACAGGGGGTAGCTGAAGCTTTCTTT. This gives the protein CASSFLGQGVAEAFF.